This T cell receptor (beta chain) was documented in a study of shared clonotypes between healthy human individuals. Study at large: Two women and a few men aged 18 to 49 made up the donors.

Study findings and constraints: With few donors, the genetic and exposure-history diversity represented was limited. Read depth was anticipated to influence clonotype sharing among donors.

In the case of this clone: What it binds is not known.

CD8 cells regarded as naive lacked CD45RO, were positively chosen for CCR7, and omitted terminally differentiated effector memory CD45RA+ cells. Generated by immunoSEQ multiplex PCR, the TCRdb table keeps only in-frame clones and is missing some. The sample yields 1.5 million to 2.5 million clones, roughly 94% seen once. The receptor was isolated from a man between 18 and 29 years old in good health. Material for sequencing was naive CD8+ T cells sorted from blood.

This CDR3 reads CASSSGPTYEQYF. CDR3 DNA: TGTGCCAGCAGTAGCGGGCCTACCTACGAGCAGTACTTC. V is TRBV2 and J is TRBJ2-7; TRBD2 might be the D (6 bases). Trimming took 5 bases from V and 2 from J, leaving 10 bases between them. Germline V CDR1 and CDR2: SNHLY, FYNNEI. The CDR3 has 13 residues.